This TCR beta chain was observed in a study of radiotherapy plus CTLA-4 blockade in lung cancer. Broader study findings: Early clone dynamics of blood T cells, plus interferon-beta, reportedly predicted response best.

About this clone: Its antigen remains unidentified.

TCRdb's copy holds only in-frame clones and misses some; the assay was immunoSEQ multiplex PCR. This repertoire shows 90,000 or so clones, about 80% found once; its top ten account for 0.84%. V lost 3 bases and J 0 bases, leaving 14 bases between the germline ends. CDR3 length equals 16 residues. From germline, CDR1 is SGDLS and CDR2 YYNGEE. Sample: peripheral blood, taken from a patient treated with radiotherapy plus ipilimumab. V gene TRBV9 combines with J gene TRBJ2-3; perhaps TRBD2 as D (6 bases). This TCR was recovered from a human donor with non-small cell lung cancer who had stable disease on radiotherapy plus ipilimumab. CDR3 amino acids: CASSASAGGSTDTQYF. CDR3 sequence (DNA): TGTGCCAGCAGCGCGTCAGCGGGTGGGAGCACAGATACGCAGTATTTT.